The rows below give T cell receptor beta chains drawn from one sample of a study of T cells after yellow fever vaccination. TCRdb re-called the 5' RACE reads with MiXCR, one entry per CDR3 protein. The sample consists of some 350,000 distinct CDR3 sequences, roughly 11% of them appearing once. Material: PBMCs, obtained on the day of the first yellow fever vaccination. The receptors here all came from a man aged 18 to 35 who received the YFV17D yellow fever vaccine. Both conserved end residues are part of each CDR3. D genes are given only for firm matches. A row's size may be missing; if present it is once, few, many or a size class.

d_gene	abundance	v_gene	j_gene	CDR3aa	CDR3nt
TRBD1	.	TRBV4-1	TRBJ1-2	CASSQATGSNYGYTF	TGCGCCAGCAGCCAAGCGACAGGGTCTAACTATGGCTACACCTTC
.	.	TRBV20-1	TRBJ2-4	CSASDDSPNIQYF	TGCAGTGCTAGCGATGACAGCCCCAACATTCAGTACTTC
TRBD2	few	TRBV18	TRBJ2-2	CASSPSGGDTGELFF	TGTGCCAGCTCACCGAGCGGGGGAGACACCGGGGAGCTGTTTTTT
.	.	TRBV29-1	TRBJ2-5	CSGGGLGETQYF	TGCAGCGGGGGGGGGCTGGGGGAGACCCAGTACTTC
TRBD1	few	TRBV7-2	TRBJ2-7	CASSSRTGYEQYF	TGTGCCAGCAGCTCAAGGACAGGCTACGAGCAGTACTTC
TRBD1	few	TRBV11-3	TRBJ2-2	CASSPGTGDGELFF	TGTGCCAGCAGCCCCGGGACAGGGGACGGGGAGCTGTTTTTT
.	.	TRBV18	TRBJ2-4	CASSRASGAKNIQYF	TGTGCCAGCTCACGGGCCAGCGGGGCCAAAAACATTCAGTACTTC
.	few	TRBV7-9	TRBJ2-5	CASSGVKETQYF	TGTGCCAGCAGCGGGGTTAAAGAGACCCAGTACTTC
TRBD1	.	TRBV28	TRBJ1-6	CASSDRVGASPLHF	TGTGCCAGCAGTGACAGGGTTGGGGCCTCACCCCTCCACTTT
.	few	TRBV5-5	TRBJ2-7	CASSFWEDAGYEQYF	TGTGCCAGCAGCTTTTGGGAGGACGCCGGCTACGAGCAGTACTTC
.	.	TRBV11-2	TRBJ2-3	CASSLSAGISTDTQYF	TGTGCCAGCAGCCTGTCTGCGGGAATCAGTACAGATACGCAGTATTTT
.	.	TRBV6-6	TRBJ1-1	CASSYSVQLAFF	TGTGCCAGCAGTTACTCGGTACAGCTAGCTTTCTTT
.	.	TRBV18	TRBJ2-3	CASSREVTDTQYF	TGTGCCAGCTCACGAGAAGTCACAGATACGCAGTATTTT
TRBD1	.	TRBV4-2	TRBJ1-1	CASSQDRTGDTEAFF	TGTGCCAGCAGCCAAGACCGGACAGGGGACACTGAAGCTTTCTTT
.	few	TRBV28	TRBJ1-5	CASRTVGGGNQPQHF	TGTGCCAGCAGAACCGTCGGGGGGGGCAATCAGCCCCAGCATTTT
.	few	TRBV6-1	TRBJ1-1	CASTHPGVRTEAFF	TGTGCCAGCACCCATCCGGGGGTTAGGACTGAAGCTTTCTTT
TRBD2	.	TRBV6-1	TRBJ2-7	CASRRGLAGGSSYEQYF	TGTGCCAGCAGACGCGGACTAGCGGGGGGGAGCTCCTACGAGCAGTACTTC
.	.	TRBV7-3	TRBJ1-1	CASSAAVSTEAFF	TGTGCCAGCAGCGCAGCGGTCTCCACTGAAGCTTTCTTT
TRBD1	.	TRBV14	TRBJ2-3	CASSQGQTDTQYF	TGTGCCAGCAGCCAGGGACAGACAGATACGCAGTATTTT
TRBD2	few	TRBV15	TRBJ2-3	CATSRATAGGPYTQYF	TGTGCCACCAGCAGAGCGACGGCGGGGGGGCCCTATACGCAGTATTTT
TRBD2	few	TRBV28	TRBJ2-1	CASSFWAGTSGGPRETINNEQFF	TGTGCCAGCAGTTTCTGGGCCGGGACTAGCGGGGGGCCACGGGAAACAATAAACAATGAGCAGTTCTTC
.	.	TRBV7-9	TRBJ1-1	CASSLQAGDTEAFF	TGTGCCAGCAGCTTACAGGCCGGAGACACTGAAGCTTTCTTT
.	.	TRBV5-5	TRBJ2-5	CASSQGLTETQYF	TGTGCCAGCAGCCAGGGCTTAACCGAGACCCAGTACTTC
.	.	TRBV6-1	TRBJ1-1	CASSTLLTVMNTEAFF	TGTGCCAGCAGTACCCTCTTGACGGTAATGAACACTGAAGCTTTCTTT
.	few	TRBV5-1	TRBJ2-5	CASSGPQDWTQYF	TGCGCCAGCTCAGGGCCCCAGGACTGGACCCAGTACTTC
.	.	TRBV27	TRBJ2-5	CASSLEGVMSGGYQETQYF	TGTGCCAGCAGTCTGGAGGGGGTGATGAGTGGAGGGTACCAAGAGACCCAGTACTTC
.	few	TRBV27	TRBJ2-7	CASSLSFSTFYEQYF	TGTGCCAGCAGTTTATCTTTCAGTACTTTCTACGAGCAGTACTTC
.	.	TRBV7-2	TRBJ2-1	CASSAQTGPEEQFF	TGTGCCAGCAGCGCACAGACAGGCCCAGAGGAGCAGTTCTTC
TRBD2	.	TRBV13	TRBJ2-3	CASSPPPGTSGTDTQYF	TGTGCCAGCAGCCCCCCACCCGGGACTAGCGGCACAGATACGCAGTATTTT
.	.	TRBV29-1	TRBJ2-1	CSVDRQREQFF	TGCAGCGTTGATAGGCAACGAGAGCAGTTCTTC
.	.	TRBV28	TRBJ1-1	CASSLLQGGAFF	TGTGCCAGCAGTTTACTCCAAGGGGGAGCTTTCTTT
TRBD1	few	TRBV4-1	TRBJ1-1	CASSQGQGIGEAFF	TGCGCCAGCAGCCAAGGACAGGGGATAGGTGAAGCTTTCTTT
TRBD1	many	TRBV5-1	TRBJ1-4	CASSTGQHNEKLFF	TGCGCCAGCAGCACGGGACAGCATAATGAAAAACTGTTTTTT
.	few	TRBV7-9	TRBJ2-3	CASSTGGADTQYF	TGTGCCAGCAGCACCGGGGGTGCAGATACGCAGTATTTT
.	.	TRBV7-2	TRBJ1-6	CASSLARFQGGNSPLHF	TGTGCCAGCAGCTTAGCGCGATTTCAGGGAGGCAATTCACCCCTCCACTTT
TRBD2	.	TRBV6-2/TRBV6-3	TRBJ2-5	CASRPGGLAGVETQYF	TGTGCCAGCAGACCTGGGGGACTAGCGGGGGTAGAGACCCAGTACTTC
.	few	TRBV6-1	TRBJ1-5	CASSEFWLLANQPQHF	TGTGCCAGCAGTGAATTTTGGTTGTTGGCGAATCAGCCCCAGCATTTT
.	few	TRBV5-1	TRBJ1-2	CASSLAVSRGDYGYTF	TGCGCCAGCAGCTTGGCCGTAAGCAGGGGCGACTATGGCTACACCTTC
.	.	TRBV18	TRBJ2-3	CASSPTGPAGTDTQYF	TGTGCCAGCTCACCGACAGGACCCGCCGGCACAGATACGCAGTATTTT
.	many	TRBV12-3/TRBV12-4	TRBJ1-6	CASSNRRGRSPLHF	TGTGCCAGCAGTAACCGCCGGGGGCGATCACCCCTCCACTTT
.	few	TRBV20-1	TRBJ2-7	CSATQNSYEQYF	TGCAGTGCTACACAGAACTCCTACGAGCAGTACTTC
TRBD1	few	TRBV7-2	TRBJ1-2	CASSFTSGTEYGYTF	TGTGCCAGCAGCTTCACTTCCGGGACAGAGTATGGCTACACCTTC
.	many	TRBV7-2	TRBJ2-1	CASSPRPYSSYNEQFF	TGTGCCAGCAGCCCGCGACCTTATTCCTCCTACAATGAGCAGTTCTTC
.	many	TRBV5-1	TRBJ1-3	CASSLDGSSGNTIYF	TGCGCCAGCAGCCTGGACGGCTCCTCTGGAAACACCATATATTTT
.	many	TRBV7-2	TRBJ2-3	CASSLPPGGTDTQYF	TGTGCCAGCAGCTTACCGCCAGGGGGCACAGATACGCAGTATTTT
.	.	TRBV13	TRBJ1-1	CASSLDGPGKWTEAFF	TGTGCCAGCAGCTTAGATGGGCCGGGGAAATGGACTGAAGCTTTCTTT
.	.	TRBV6-2/TRBV6-3	TRBJ1-2	CASSYRSQPLYTAMHNYGYTF	TGTGCCAGCAGTTACCGTTCCCAACCGCTATATACGGCAATGCACAACTATGGCTACACCTTC
TRBD1	once	TRBV19	TRBJ2-1	CARSPPDRGHNEQLF	TGTGCCCGTAGTCCCCCGGACAGGGGCCACAATGAGCAGCTCTTC
TRBD1	.	TRBV10-2	TRBJ2-3	CASKGQGTFTDTQYF	TGCGCCAGCAAGGGACAGGGCACGTTCACAGATACGCAGTATTTT
TRBD1	once	TRBV9	TRBJ2-4	CASSPSGTGKNIQYF	TGTGCCAGCAGCCCATCCGGGACAGGCAAAAACATTCAGTACTTC
TRBD1	many	TRBV12-3/TRBV12-4	TRBJ2-3	CASRVTGSTDTQYF	TGTGCCAGCAGAGTGACAGGGAGCACAGATACGCAGTATTTT
.	.	TRBV11-1	TRBJ2-2	CASSLSRDRTANTGELFF	TGTGCCAGCAGCTTATCCCGCGACCGGACGGCGAACACCGGGGAGCTGTTTTTT
.	few	TRBV7-6	TRBJ1-1	CASSLGGTSTEAFF	TGTGCCAGCAGCCTAGGGGGAACGTCAACTGAAGCTTTCTTT
TRBD1	few	TRBV7-2	TRBJ2-7	CASSSTGVEQYF	TGTGCCAGCAGCTCGACAGGGGTCGAGCAGTACTTC
TRBD1	few	TRBV7-9	TRBJ2-5	CASSLVGQGVYSQYF	TGTGCCAGCAGCTTAGTCGGACAGGGAGTGTATAGCCAGTACTTC
.	.	TRBV27	TRBJ2-5	CASRQGIVLETQYF	TGTGCCAGTCGCCAGGGTATTGTTTTAGAGACCCAGTACTTC
.	few	TRBV20-1	TRBJ1-2	CSARRQEGYGYTF	TGCAGTGCTAGAAGACAGGAGGGGTATGGCTACACCTTC
.	few	TRBV5-8	TRBJ1-2	CASSFFRQESYGYTF	TGTGCCAGCAGCTTCTTTAGACAGGAATCCTATGGCTACACCTTC
TRBD2	few	TRBV20-1	TRBJ2-1	CSASHSGGAGEQFF	TGCAGTGCTAGTCACAGCGGGGGGGCCGGTGAGCAGTTCTTC
.	.	TRBV6-2/TRBV6-3	TRBJ1-6	CASSNRGANSPLHF	TGTGCCAGCAGTAACCGCGGGGCTAATTCACCCCTCCACTTT